Presented here are 21 T cell receptor beta chains from one specimen sequenced in a study of blood T cell repertoires in COVID-19 (dated by TCRdb to the early 2020s). The library came from the immunoSEQ multiplex PCR assay. TCRdb limited this immuneACCESS table to in-frame rearrangements with V and J called. A share of clones is missing; checked studies link under half to unresolved V genes, and the rest is unexplained. The sample has 180,000 or so clones on record, roughly 83% of them singletons. Together, the top ten hold over 10% of the sample. The sequencing input was PBMCs or T cells enriched from blood (not recorded which). Receptor source: a woman aged 60-75 years who had recovered from COVID-19.

The chain employs TRBV7-3 and TRBJ1-5, with D maybe TRBD1 (5 bases). V gave up 5 bases and J gave up 2 bases, with 19 bases separating them. CDR3 length: 17 residues. CDR1 is SGHTA and CDR2 is FQGTGA in the germline V gene. The CDR3, as DNA: TGTGCCAGCAGCCCTGGACAATTCCGGAGAGGCAATCAGCCCCAGCATTTT. It is translated as CASSPGQFRRGNQPQHF. Looking up the rest from reference TRBV7-3 and TRBJ1-5 gives the full variable domain: GAGVSQTPSNKVTEKGKYVELRCDPISGHTALYWYRQSLGQGPEFLIYFQGTGAADDSGLPNDRFFAVRPEGSVSTLKIQRTERGDSAVYLCASSPGQFRRGNQPQHFGDGTRLSIL.

For this clone: Additional DNA sequences in this sample encode the identical CDR3. This chain connects TRBV5-1 to TRBJ1-1; TRBD1 matches 7 bases. CDR1 and CDR2 from the germline V gene are SGHRS and YFSETQ. CDR3 length: 15 amino acids. The V and J ends lost 5 bases and 1 base, in that order; junction bases with no gene match: 8. The CDR3: CASSARQGGNTEAFF. DNA of the CDR3: TGCGCCAGCAGTGCGAGACAGGGAGGGAACACTGAAGCTTTCTTT.

V and J are TRBV7-9 and TRBJ2-7, with 7 nucleotides matching TRBD1. CDR1 and CDR2 (germline): SEHNR, FQNEAQ (reference sequence). The CDR3 runs to 16 residues. V trimming: 4 bases; J trimming: 1 base; junction bases outside the gene matches: 10. The chain's CDR3 is CASSSSSRDRSYEQYF. The CDR3 DNA is TGTGCCAGCAGCTCCTCATCCCGGGACAGATCCTACGAGCAGTACTTC.

V gene TRBV5-4 combines with J gene TRBJ1-2, with TRBD1 matching over 7 bases. Trimming at V came to 3 bases and at J to 10 bases, leaving 9 bases not matched to a gene. Germline V lookup: CDR1 SGHNT, CDR2 YYREEE (reference sequence). The CDR3 loop spans 13 amino acids. The CDR3 DNA follows: TGTGCCAGCAGCTCGTACCGCGACAGGGCCTACACCTTC. Its translation: CASSSYRDRAYTF.

This clone was counted only a few times. The chain couples TRBV7-3 to TRBJ2-2; D is perhaps TRBD1 (6 bases). There are 15 residues in the CDR3. V was shortened by 1 base and J by 6 bases, with 12 bases between the two germline ends. Germline CDR1 SGHTA, CDR2 FQGTGA. In nucleotides, the CDR3 is TGTGCCAGCAGCTTAAGCCGGGACAACCCCGGGGAGCTGTTTTTT. Translation gives CASSLSRDNPGELFF. Complete variable domain (other parts from reference TRBV7-3 and TRBJ2-2): GAGVSQTPSNKVTEKGKYVELRCDPISGHTALYWYRQSLGQGPEFLIYFQGTGAADDSGLPNDRFFAVRPEGSVSTLKIQRTERGDSAVYLCASSLSRDNPGELFFGEGSRLTVL.

This sequence joins TRBV29-1 and TRBJ1-1; D is unresolved. The V and J ends lost 0 bases and 1 base respectively, with 9 bases between them. The CDR3 has 14 amino acids. CDR1 is SQVTM and CDR2 is ANQGSEA in the germline V gene. CDR3 loop: CSVEETAWNTEAFF. DNA for the CDR3: TGCAGCGTTGAAGAAACAGCCTGGAACACTGAAGCTTTCTTT.

This rearrangement joins TRBV3-1 (or the pseudogene TRBV3-2) to TRBJ2-1, with 10 bases matching TRBD2. The CDR3 has 17 residues. Germline CDR1 LGHDT, CDR2 YNNKEL (reference sequence). The trim removed 4 bases at V and 0 bases at J, leaving 6 bases unmatched. CDR3 coding DNA: TGTGCCAGCAGCCGAACTAGCGGGGCCTCCTCCTACAATGAGCAGTTCTTC. Encoded protein: CASSRTSGASSYNEQFF.

The chain links TRBV28 to TRBJ1-1, with D possibly matching TRBD1 (6 bases). In germline, CDR1 is MDHEN, CDR2 SYDVKM. There are 15 residues in the CDR3. V dropped 4 bases and J dropped 4 bases, with 16 bases sitting between them. CDR3 residues: CASSSTGQKTTEAFF. The CDR3, as DNA: TGTGCCAGCAGTTCCACAGGACAGAAAACCACTGAAGCTTTCTTT.

CDR3 in DNA: TGTGCCAGCAGTGACGCGGGAAGAGGGGACACTGAAGCTTTCTTT. Its translation is CASSDAGRGDTEAFF. This sequence joins TRBV25-1 and TRBJ1-1; tentatively, D is TRBD1 (5 bases). The germline V gene encodes CDR1 MGHDK and CDR2 SYGVNS. Between the trimmed V and J ends, which lost 3 bases and 3 bases, there was a span of 14 bases. The CDR3 contains 15 residues.

This chain connects TRBV7-2 to TRBJ1-3; perhaps TRBD1 as D (6 bases). This CDR3 spans 14 amino acids. Trimming cost V 4 bases and J 4 bases, with 11 bases left between them. Per the germline V gene, CDR1 is SGHTA and CDR2 is FQGNSA. CDR3 in amino acids: CASSWQGSGNTIYF. The DNA for the CDR3 is TGTGCCAGCAGCTGGCAGGGGTCAGGAAACACCATATATTTT.

The chain uses TRBV5-4 and TRBJ2-3; 7 nucleotides line up with TRBD1. Germline V gene lookup returns CDR1 SGHNT and CDR2 YYREEE (reference sequence). J was trimmed by 0 bases and V by 4 bases; bases with no gene match: 11. CDR3 length: 17 residues. The CDR3 bases are TGTGCCAGCAGCACCGACAGGGTGCGGACTAGCACAGATACGCAGTATTTT. It specifies CASSTDRVRTSTDTQYF.

J is TRBJ1-2 and V is TRBV6-6; 9 bases match TRBD1. CDR1 and CDR2 (germline): MNHNY, SVGAGI (reference sequence). J gave up 3 bases and V 6 bases, and 8 bases lay outside the gene matches. The CDR3 spans 15 residues. The CDR3, as DNA: TGTGCCAGCAGGGAACCCGGGACAGGGTACTATGGCTACACCTTC. It encodes CASREPGTGYYGYTF.

This chain connects TRBV28 to TRBJ1-1; 10 bases map to TRBD1. The CDR3 extends over 15 amino acids. V lost 6 bases to trimming and J lost 6 bases; unmatched junction nucleotides: 10. Germline V gives CDR1 MDHEN, CDR2 SYDVKM. CDR3 coding DNA: TGTGCCAGCAGGGGGGGGACAGGGGCAAGGTCTGAAGCTTTCTTT. Protein product: CASRGGTGARSEAFF.

The rearrangement joins TRBV19 to TRBJ2-1; a possible D gene is TRBD2 (6 bases). The germline CDR1 and CDR2 sequences are LNHDA and SQIVND (reference sequence). The CDR3 is 16 residues long. Between the trimmed V and J ends, which lost 4 bases and 1 base, there was a span of 14 bases. CDR3 sequence (DNA): TGTGCCAGTAGTACCCTCCTAGCGCGATCCTACAATGAGCAGTTCTTC. It codes for CASSTLLARSYNEQFF.

The chain has TRBV9 and TRBJ2-2, with 10 bases lining up with TRBD2. The V gene's germline CDR1 is SGDLS and CDR2 YYNGEE. V lost 1 base and J lost 0; bases outside the gene matches: 0. The CDR3 covers 16 residues. CDR3 amino acids: CASSVLAGANTGELFF. In DNA, the CDR3 is TGTGCCAGCAGCGTACTAGCGGGGGCGAACACCGGGGAGCTGTTTTTT.

V usage is TRBV25-1 and J usage is TRBJ2-5; D remains ambiguous. Trimming stripped 4 bases from V and 4 bases from J, with 4 bases between. Germline lookup yields CDR1 MGHDK and CDR2 SYGVNS. The CDR3 runs 11 residues. CDR3 DNA: TGTGCCAGCAGTGTTATAGAGACCCAGTACTTC. Protein: CASSVIETQYF.

The rearrangement uses TRBV10-2 and TRBJ2-7; the match to TRBD2 covers 11 bases. This CDR3 is 14 amino acids long. Germline CDR1 WSHSY, CDR2 SAAADI. J gave up 1 base and V 5 bases, and 1 base lay outside the gene matches. CDR3 bases: TGCGCCAGCAGTAGACTAGCGGGGTCCTACGAGCAGTACTTC. Its translation: CASSRLAGSYEQYF.

V is TRBV28 and J is TRBJ2-7; D is unclear. Looked up from germline, CDR1 is MDHEN and CDR2 is SYDVKM. The V and J ends lost 4 bases and 6 bases respectively, with 4 bases between them. The CDR3 is 10 residues long. The CDR3 region is CASSSVEQYF. The CDR3 nucleotides are TGTGCCAGCAGTTCTGTCGAGCAGTACTTC.

The genes are TRBV7-3 and TRBJ1-1; the D gene is possibly TRBD1 (5 bases). The CDR3 is 13 amino acids. The V gene lost 5 bases and the J gene lost 7 bases, with 14 bases spanning the gap. CDR1 is SGHTA and CDR2 is FQGTGA in the germline V gene. CDR3 in DNA: TGTGCCAGCAGCCTCACGCGTCAGGGTGAAGCTTTCTTT. Translated: CASSLTRQGEAFF.

V gene TRBV19 combines with J gene TRBJ2-7; 12 nucleotides match TRBD2. Germline CDR1 is LNHDA and CDR2 is SQIVND (reference sequence). V lost 3 bases, J lost 5 bases, and 5 bases stayed unmatched. CDR3 size: 15 residues. The CDR3 sequence is CASSIGLAGFDEQYF. The CDR3, as DNA: TGTGCCAGTAGTATCGGACTAGCGGGATTCGACGAGCAGTACTTC.

The chain has TRBV21-1 and TRBJ2-3; the table assigns TRBD1, which was not confirmed against the DNA. TRBV21-1 is reported as a pseudogene. The CDR3 is made up of 16 amino acids. CDR3 sequence (DNA): TGTGCCAGCAGCAACGGACAGGGACGGTGCACAGATACGCAGTATTTT. Protein sequence: CASSNGQGRCTDTQYF.